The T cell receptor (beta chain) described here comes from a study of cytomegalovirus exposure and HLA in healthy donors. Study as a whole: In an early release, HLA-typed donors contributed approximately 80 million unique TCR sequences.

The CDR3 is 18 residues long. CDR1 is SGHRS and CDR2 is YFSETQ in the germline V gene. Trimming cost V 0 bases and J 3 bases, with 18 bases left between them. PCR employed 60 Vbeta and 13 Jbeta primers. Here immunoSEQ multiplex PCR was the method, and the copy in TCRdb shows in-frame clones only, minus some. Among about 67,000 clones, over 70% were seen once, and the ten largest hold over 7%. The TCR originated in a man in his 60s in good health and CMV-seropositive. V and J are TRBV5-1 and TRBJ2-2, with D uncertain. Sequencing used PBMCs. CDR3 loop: CASSLVRSERGDTGELFF. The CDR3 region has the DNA TGCGCCAGCAGCTTGGTAAGGTCCGAGCGCGGAGACACCGGGGAGCTGTTTTTT.